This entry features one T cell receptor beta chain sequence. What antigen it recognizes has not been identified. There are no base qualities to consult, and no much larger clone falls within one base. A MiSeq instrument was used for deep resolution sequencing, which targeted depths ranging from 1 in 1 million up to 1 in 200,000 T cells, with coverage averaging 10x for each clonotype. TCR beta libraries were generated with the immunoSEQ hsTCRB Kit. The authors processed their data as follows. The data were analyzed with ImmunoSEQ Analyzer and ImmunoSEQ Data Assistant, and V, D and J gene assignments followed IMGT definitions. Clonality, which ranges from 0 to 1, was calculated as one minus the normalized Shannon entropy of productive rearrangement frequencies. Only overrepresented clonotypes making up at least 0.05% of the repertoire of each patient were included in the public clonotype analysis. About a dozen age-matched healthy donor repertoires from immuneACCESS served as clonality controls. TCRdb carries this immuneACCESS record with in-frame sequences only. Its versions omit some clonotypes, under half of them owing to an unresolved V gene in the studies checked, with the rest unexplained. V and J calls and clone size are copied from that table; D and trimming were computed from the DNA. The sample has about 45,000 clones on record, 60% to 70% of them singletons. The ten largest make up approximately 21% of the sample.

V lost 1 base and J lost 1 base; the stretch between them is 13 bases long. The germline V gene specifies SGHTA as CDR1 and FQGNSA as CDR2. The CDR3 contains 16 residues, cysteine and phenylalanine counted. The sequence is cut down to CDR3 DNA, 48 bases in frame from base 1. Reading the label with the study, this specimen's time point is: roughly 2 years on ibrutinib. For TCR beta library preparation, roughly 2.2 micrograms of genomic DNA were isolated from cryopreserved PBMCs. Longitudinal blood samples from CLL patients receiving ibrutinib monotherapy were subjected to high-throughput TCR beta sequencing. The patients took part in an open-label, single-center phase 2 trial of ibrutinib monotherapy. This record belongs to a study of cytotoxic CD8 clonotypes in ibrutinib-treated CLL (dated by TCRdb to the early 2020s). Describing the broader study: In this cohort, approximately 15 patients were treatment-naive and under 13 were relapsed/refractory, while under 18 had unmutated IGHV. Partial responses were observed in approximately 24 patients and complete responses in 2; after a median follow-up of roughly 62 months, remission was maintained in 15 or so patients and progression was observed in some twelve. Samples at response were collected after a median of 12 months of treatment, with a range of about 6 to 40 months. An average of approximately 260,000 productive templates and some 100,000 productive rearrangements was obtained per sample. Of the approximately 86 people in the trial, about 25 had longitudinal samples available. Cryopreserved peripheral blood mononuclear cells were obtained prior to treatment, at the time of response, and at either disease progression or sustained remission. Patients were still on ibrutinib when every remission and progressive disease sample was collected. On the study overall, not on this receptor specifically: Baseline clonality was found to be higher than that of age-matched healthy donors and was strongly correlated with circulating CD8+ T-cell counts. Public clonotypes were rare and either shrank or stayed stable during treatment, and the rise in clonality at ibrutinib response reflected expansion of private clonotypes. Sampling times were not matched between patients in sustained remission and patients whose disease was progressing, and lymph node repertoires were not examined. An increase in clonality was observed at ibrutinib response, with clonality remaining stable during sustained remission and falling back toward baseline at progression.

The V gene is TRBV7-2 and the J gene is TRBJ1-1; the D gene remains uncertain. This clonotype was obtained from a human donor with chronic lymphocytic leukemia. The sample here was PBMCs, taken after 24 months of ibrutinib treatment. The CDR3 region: CASSLVGPRGNTEAFF. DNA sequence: TGTGCCAGCAGCTTAGTCGGCCCTCGCGGGAACACTGAAGCTTTCTTT.